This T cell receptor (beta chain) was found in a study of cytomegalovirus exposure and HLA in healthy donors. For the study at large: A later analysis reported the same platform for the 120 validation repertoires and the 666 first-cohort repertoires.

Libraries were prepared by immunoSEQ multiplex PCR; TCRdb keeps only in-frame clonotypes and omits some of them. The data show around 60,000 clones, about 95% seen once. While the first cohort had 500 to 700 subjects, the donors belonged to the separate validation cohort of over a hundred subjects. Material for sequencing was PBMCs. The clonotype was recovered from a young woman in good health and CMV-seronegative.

This CDR3 reads CAWSRLAGLSETQYF. CDR3 nucleotide sequence: TGTGCCTGGAGTCGGCTAGCGGGATTGTCCGAGACCCAGTACTTC. V gene TRBV30 combines with J gene TRBJ2-5, with TRBD2 matching 9 bases. The CDR3 loop spans 15 amino acids. Trimming cost V 2 bases and J 5 bases; bases outside gene matches: 9. Germline V gene lookup returns CDR1 GTSNPN and CDR2 SVGIG (reference sequence). The full variable domain, with the rest looked up from reference TRBV30 and TRBJ2-5, is SQTIHQWPATLVQPVGSPLSLECTVEGTSNPNLYWYRQAAGRGLQLLFYSVGIGQISSEVPQNLSASRPQDRQFILSSKKLLLSDSGFYLCAWSRLAGLSETQYFGPGTRLLVL.